Listed below are T cell receptor beta chains from one sample, sequenced in a study of T cells after posttransplantation cyclophosphamide. The method was immunoSEQ multiplex PCR; TCRdb's version includes in-frame clones alone and lacks a portion of them. The sample contains roughly 26,000 clones, none of them singletons. Sequencing input: PBMCs. The receptors derive from a man aged 50 or older in good health, CMV-negative, and a related stem cell transplant donor. Both conserved end residues are part of each CDR3. The D gene is left open where the match is weak. For some rows the clone size is stated as once, few or many, or as a class when expanded; others skip it.

V gene	D gene	clone size	J gene	CDR3 protein	CDR3 DNA
TRBV30	-	many	TRBJ1-4	CAWSAGPREDEKLFF	TGTGCCTGGAGTGCGGGGCCCAGGGAGGATGAAAAACTGTTTTTT
TRBV5-6	-	many	TRBJ2-7	CASSPRSIQQYF	TGTGCCAGCAGTCCCAGGTCCATACAGCAGTACTTC
TRBV20-1	-	many	TRBJ1-1	CSVGVTEAFF	TGCAGTGTAGGGGTCACTGAAGCTTTCTTT
TRBV2	TRBD1	many	TRBJ1-5	CASSDGQGSQPQHF	TGTGCCAGCAGTGATGGACAGGGGAGTCAGCCCCAGCATTTT
TRBV7-9	-	few	TRBJ2-5	CASSFMGGPIETQYF	TGTGCCAGCAGCTTTATGGGGGGGCCGATCGAGACCCAGTACTTC
TRBV19	TRBD1	many	TRBJ1-1	CASSTLYRGAVSDTEAFF	TGTGCCAGTAGTACCCTCTACAGGGGCGCGGTATCAGACACTGAAGCTTTCTTT
TRBV7-6	-	many	TRBJ1-3	CASSSSGHGNTIYF	TGTGCCAGCAGCTCTTCGGGACACGGAAACACCATATATTTT
TRBV5-1	-	many	TRBJ2-1	CASRRTGSSYNEQFF	TGCGCCAGCAGGCGGACTGGAAGCTCCTACAATGAGCAGTTCTTC
TRBV5-1	-	many	TRBJ1-5	CASSLAGQPQGPQHF	TGCGCCAGCAGCTTGGCTGGACAGCCCCAGGGGCCCCAGCATTTT
TRBV7-3	TRBD1	many	TRBJ2-3	CASSPWGTGEDTQYF	TGTGCCAGCAGCCCCTGGGGGACAGGGGAGGATACGCAGTATTTT
TRBV23-1	-	many	TRBJ1-2	CASRPTRVPNYGYTF	TGCGCCAGCAGGCCAACTCGGGTCCCGAACTATGGCTACACCTTC
TRBV7-7	TRBD2	many	TRBJ2-2	CASSGSSGRGSGELFF	TGTGCCAGCAGCGGATCCAGCGGGAGAGGGTCCGGGGAGCTGTTTTTT
TRBV13	TRBD1	many	TRBJ1-2	CASSLVGQETNYGYTF	TGTGCCAGCAGCTTAGTAGGACAGGAGACTAACTATGGCTACACCTTC
TRBV28	TRBD2	many	TRBJ2-3	CASSLLGTSKNTQYF	TGTGCCAGCAGTCTCCTCGGGACTAGCAAAAATACGCAGTATTTT
TRBV29-1	TRBD1	many	TRBJ2-7	CSVADRSSYEQYF	TGCAGCGTTGCGGACAGGAGCTCCTACGAGCAGTACTTC
TRBV9	TRBD2	-	TRBJ2-1	CASSATSGSGNEQFF	TGTGCCAGCAGCGCGACTAGCGGGAGTGGAAATGAGCAGTTCTTC
TRBV6-1	-	many	TRBJ2-5	CASSELIADSEETQYF	TGTGCCAGCAGTGAATTGATAGCGGACTCCGAAGAGACCCAGTACTTC
TRBV7-8	TRBD1	many	TRBJ1-5	CASSQTGGDQPQHF	TGTGCCAGCAGCCAAACAGGGGGGGATCAGCCCCAGCATTTT
TRBV6-1	TRBD2	few	TRBJ2-7	CASSARTSTYEQYF	TGTGCCAGTAGTGCTCGGACTAGTACCTACGAGCAGTACTTC
TRBV6-1	TRBD1	few	TRBJ1-4	CASSRTGTNEKLFF	TGTGCCAGCAGTCGGACAGGAACTAATGAAAAACTGTTTTTT
TRBV5-1	TRBD1	few	TRBJ2-7	CASNPPGQNYEQYF	TGCGCCAGCAACCCCCCGGGACAGAACTACGAGCAGTACTTC
TRBV27	TRBD1	many	TRBJ2-7	CASSLYGTGVHEQYF	TGTGCCAGCAGTTTATACGGGACAGGAGTCCACGAGCAGTACTTC
TRBV18	TRBD1	many	TRBJ1-1	CASSLRQGDTEAFF	TGTGCCAGCTCACTACGACAGGGGGACACTGAAGCTTTCTTT
TRBV5-4	TRBD1	many	TRBJ2-1	CASSSKGTRGNEQFF	TGTGCCAGCAGCTCGAAGGGCACCAGGGGGAATGAGCAGTTCTTC
TRBV9	TRBD2	many	TRBJ2-1	CASSVFSGAYNEQFF	TGTGCCAGCAGCGTATTCAGCGGGGCGTACAATGAGCAGTTCTTC
TRBV27	-	many	TRBJ2-7	CASSLIPTAGEQYF	TGTGCCAGCAGTTTGATCCCGACAGCGGGCGAGCAGTACTTC
TRBV5-8	TRBD1	many	TRBJ2-7	CASSGGQGGLVGEQYF	TGTGCCAGCAGCGGGGGACAGGGAGGCCTCGTGGGCGAGCAGTACTTC
TRBV19	TRBD2	many	TRBJ2-2	CASSIARTSGVNTGELFF	TGTGCCAGTAGTATAGCCCGGACTAGCGGAGTTAACACCGGGGAGCTGTTTTTT
TRBV27	-	many	TRBJ1-1	CASSLSRGRNTEAFF	TGTGCCAGCAGTTTAAGTCGCGGGCGAAACACTGAAGCTTTCTTT
TRBV10-2	-	many	TRBJ2-7	CASSAQTYEQYF	TGCGCCAGCAGTGCCCAAACCTACGAGCAGTACTTC
TRBV6-5	-	many	TRBJ2-5	CASSYGGYGTQYF	TGTGCCAGCAGTTACGGGGGGTACGGGACCCAGTACTTC
TRBV6-1	-	few	TRBJ2-3	CATTIEGTDTQYF	TGTGCCACAACGATAGAGGGCACAGATACGCAGTATTTT
TRBV23-1	-	many	TRBJ2-3	CASSQSKDTQYF	TGCGCCAGCAGTCAATCCAAAGATACGCAGTATTTT
TRBV9	-	many	TRBJ1-4	CASSAAGTNEKLFF	TGTGCCAGCAGCGCGGCGGGAACTAATGAAAAACTGTTTTTT
TRBV6-5	-	many	TRBJ2-1	CATTDSREQFF	TGTGCCACCACTGATAGTCGCGAGCAGTTCTTC
TRBV5-6	-	many	TRBJ2-1	CASSPLTVHEQFF	TGTGCCAGCAGTCCCCTGACAGTACATGAGCAGTTCTTC
TRBV5-4	TRBD1	many	TRBJ1-1	CASSPGQGFQGNTEAFF	TGTGCCAGCAGCCCGGGACAGGGGTTTCAAGGGAACACTGAAGCTTTCTTT
TRBV5-1	-	many	TRBJ1-6	CASSLGDNLNSPLHF	TGCGCCAGCAGCTTGGGGGACAACCTAAATTCACCCCTCCACTTT
TRBV18	-	many	TRBJ2-7	CASSPSGEAVREQYF	TGTGCCAGCTCACCATCGGGGGAGGCTGTAAGAGAGCAGTACTTC
TRBV30	-	many	TRBJ1-6	CASGLSSYNSPLHF	TGTGCATCGGGACTGAGCTCCTATAATTCACCCCTCCACTTT
TRBV14	-	few	TRBJ2-1	CASSQVSGYNEQLF	TGTGCCAGCAGCCAAGTAAGCGGCTACAATGAGCAGCTCTTC
TRBV2	TRBD2	many	TRBJ2-1	CASSGLAGDYNEQFF	TGTGCCAGCAGTGGACTAGCGGGGGACTACAATGAGCAGTTCTTC
TRBV12-2	-	many	TRBJ1-5	CASRLGLGDKAWPQHF	TGTGCAAGTCGCTTAGGGCTAGGGGACAAGGCATGGCCCCAGCATTTT
TRBV19	-	many	TRBJ2-7	CAFDSYHEQYF	TGTGCCTTCGACTCATATCACGAGCAGTACTTC
TRBV19	TRBD2	many	TRBJ2-5	CASSPSGTSRETQYF	TGTGCCAGTAGTCCATCCGGGACTAGTAGGGAGACCCAGTACTTC